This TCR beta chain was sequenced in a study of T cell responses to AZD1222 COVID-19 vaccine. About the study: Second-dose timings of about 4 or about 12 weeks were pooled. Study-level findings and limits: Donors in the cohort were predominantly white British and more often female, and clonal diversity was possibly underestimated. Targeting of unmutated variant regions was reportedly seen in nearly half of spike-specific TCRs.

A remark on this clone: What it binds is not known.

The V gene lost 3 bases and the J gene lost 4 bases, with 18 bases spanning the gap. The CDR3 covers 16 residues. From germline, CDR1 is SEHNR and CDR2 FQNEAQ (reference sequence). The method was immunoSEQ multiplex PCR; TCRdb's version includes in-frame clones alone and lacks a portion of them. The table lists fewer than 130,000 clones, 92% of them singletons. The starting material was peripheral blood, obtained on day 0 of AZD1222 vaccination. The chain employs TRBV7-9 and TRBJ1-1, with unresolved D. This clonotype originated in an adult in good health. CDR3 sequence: CASSLYPTGMSTEAFF. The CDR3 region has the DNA TGTGCCAGCAGCTTGTACCCGACGGGGATGAGCACTGAAGCTTTCTTT.